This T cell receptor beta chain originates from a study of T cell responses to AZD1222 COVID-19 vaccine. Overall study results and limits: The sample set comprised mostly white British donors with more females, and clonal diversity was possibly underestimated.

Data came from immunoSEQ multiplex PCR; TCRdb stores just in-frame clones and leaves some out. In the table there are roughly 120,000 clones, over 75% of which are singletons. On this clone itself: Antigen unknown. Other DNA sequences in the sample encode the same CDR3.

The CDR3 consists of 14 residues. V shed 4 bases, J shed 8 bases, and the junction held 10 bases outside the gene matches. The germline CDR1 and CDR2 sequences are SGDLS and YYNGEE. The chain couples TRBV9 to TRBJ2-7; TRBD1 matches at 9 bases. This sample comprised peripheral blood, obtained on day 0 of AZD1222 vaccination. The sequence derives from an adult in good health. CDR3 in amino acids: CASSPGQGPGQQYF. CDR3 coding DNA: TGTGCCAGCAGCCCCGGACAGGGGCCAGGCCAGCAGTACTTC.